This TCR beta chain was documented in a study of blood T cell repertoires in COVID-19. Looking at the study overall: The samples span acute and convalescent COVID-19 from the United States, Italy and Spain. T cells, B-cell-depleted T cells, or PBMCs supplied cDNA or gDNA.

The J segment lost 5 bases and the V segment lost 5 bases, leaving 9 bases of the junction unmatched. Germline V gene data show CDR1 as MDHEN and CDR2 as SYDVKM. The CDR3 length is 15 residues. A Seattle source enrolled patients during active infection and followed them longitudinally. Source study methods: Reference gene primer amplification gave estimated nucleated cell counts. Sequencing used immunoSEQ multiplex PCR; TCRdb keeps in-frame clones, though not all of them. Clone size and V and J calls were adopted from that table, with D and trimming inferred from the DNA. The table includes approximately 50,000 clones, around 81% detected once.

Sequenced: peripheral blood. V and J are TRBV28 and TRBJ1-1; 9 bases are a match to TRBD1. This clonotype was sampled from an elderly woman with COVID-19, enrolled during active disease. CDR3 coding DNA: TGTGCCAGCAGTGCCGACCGGGACAGGGTAACTGAAGCTTTCTTT. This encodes CASSADRDRVTEAFF.